Following are 29 T cell receptor beta chains from one sample sequenced in a study of CD8 T cells in ankylosing spondylitis. TCRdb processed the 5' RACE reads anew with MiXCR; each CDR3 protein has one entry. The sample has 31,000 or so distinct CDR3 sequences; less than 40% are singletons. Sequencing input: synovial fluid, either unsorted or a sorted T cell fraction (not recorded which). These receptors were collected from a male donor with ankylosing spondylitis.

V usage is TRBV11-2 and J usage is TRBJ2-7; 7 nucleotides line up with TRBD2. The CDR3 has 13 residues. V lost 3 bases, J lost 3 bases, and 2 bases stayed unmatched. Germline CDR1 reads SGHAT; CDR2 reads FQNNGV. The CDR3 bases are TGTGCCAGCAGCTTGGGCGGGAGCTACGAGCAGTACGTC. Amino acid sequence: CASSLGGSYEQYV.

This clonotype was seen many times. The rearrangement uses TRBV12-3 or TRBV12-4 and TRBJ2-2; D remains unclear. CDR3 length: 12 residues. V was clipped by 7 bases and J by 4 bases, with 7 bases between them. Here the CDR3 DNA reads TGTGCCAGCATCGAGGCCACCGGGGAGCTGTTTTTT. The encoded protein is CASIEATGELFF.

A few counts support this clonotype. This chain uses TRBV15 with TRBJ2-6; unclear D gene. This CDR3 comprises 12 residues. The germline V gene encodes CDR1 LNHNV and CDR2 YYDKDF (reference sequence). Trimming took 4 bases from V and 4 from J, leaving 2 bases between them. CDR3 in DNA: TGTGCCACCAGCACCGGGGCCAACGTCCTGACTTTC. It yields the protein CATSTGANVLTF. The full variable domain, in which reference TRBV15 and TRBJ2-6 provide the parts outside the CDR3, is DAMVIQNPRYQVTQFGKPVTLSCSQTLNHNVMYWYQQKSSQAPKLLFHYYDKDFNNEADTPDNFQSRRPNTSFCFLDIRSPGLGDTAMYLCATSTGANVLTFGAGSRLTVL.

This clonotype turned up a few times. The V call is TRBV12-3 or TRBV12-4, the J call TRBJ1-1, with 9 bases lining up with TRBD1. J gave up 1 base and V 6 bases, and 12 bases lay outside the gene matches. The CDR3 loop spans 17 amino acids. CDR3 DNA: TGTGCCAGCAGCAACCCTCCGGGACAGGGTAAGAACACTGAAGCTTTCTTT. Translated: CASSNPPGQGKNTEAFF.

The chain employs TRBV7-6 and TRBJ2-1, with 8 bases that match TRBD2. The CDR3 runs 14 residues. Per the germline V gene, CDR1 is SGHVS and CDR2 is FNYEAQ. Unmatched junction bases numbered 5, after V lost 5 bases and J lost 5 bases. The CDR3: CASSVLADHNEQFF. DNA for the CDR3: TGTGCCAGCAGCGTACTAGCGGACCACAATGAGCAGTTCTTC.

The chain employs TRBV30 and TRBJ2-7, with D perhaps TRBD1 or TRBD2 (5 bases each). V dropped 7 bases and J dropped 3 bases, with 19 bases sitting between them. The CDR3 totals 14 residues. Germline V CDR1 and CDR2: GTSNPN, SVGIG (reference sequence). CDR3 sequence (DNA): TGTGCCTCCTCCTGGGGGTCCCCAGTCTACGAGCAGTACTTC. This translates into CASSWGSPVYEQYF.

V usage is TRBV7-2 and J usage is TRBJ1-2; tentative D call: TRBD1 (5 bases). CDR1 is SGHTA, CDR2 FQGNSA, per germline. The germline V and J ends were trimmed by 4 bases and 4 bases, with 10 bases remaining between them. The CDR3 covers 13 residues. The CDR3 spells CASSSTDSYGYTF. The CDR3 region has the DNA TGTGCCAGCAGCTCCACAGACAGCTATGGCTACACCTTC.

This clonotype was seen a single time. The chain couples TRBV6-4 to TRBJ2-3; D is uncertain. There are 13 residues in the CDR3. The V end lost 0 bases, the J end lost 3 bases, and 4 bases lay between the germline ends. The germline V gene has CDR1 MRHNA and CDR2 SNTAGT. CDR3 in DNA: TGTGCCAGCAGTGACTCGACGACAGATACGCAGTATTTT. Its protein is CASSDSTTDTQYF.

J is TRBJ1-1 and V is TRBV6-5; no clear D. This CDR3 region has 14 residues. V lost 0 bases and J 4 bases, leaving 9 bases between the germline ends. Per germline, CDR1 MNHEY and CDR2 SVGAGI. The CDR3 here is CASSYSGKGTEAFF. CDR3 coding DNA: TGTGCCAGCAGTTACTCGGGCAAAGGCACTGAAGCTTTCTTT.

The chain has TRBV4-1 and TRBJ1-5, with D perhaps matching TRBD1 (6 bases). There are 18 residues in the CDR3. Germline CDR1 reads MGHRA; CDR2 reads YSYEKL. Trimming left V 4 bases short and J 4 bases short, with 23 bases between. CDR3 nucleotide sequence: TGCGCCAGCAGCCCGTTCCTGGGGGGCGTAATATGGAATCAGCCCCAGCATTTT. Protein product: CASSPFLGGVIWNQPQHF.

This clonotype has just a few counts. The V call is TRBV12-3 or TRBV12-4, the J call TRBJ2-3; D is ambiguous. Deletions cut 4 bases from V and 4 bases from J, with 9 bases between. The CDR3 is 13 residues long. The CDR3 DNA is TGTGCCAGCAGTTGGGCGTGGGCAGATACGCAGTATTTT. Amino acid sequence: CASSWAWADTQYF.

The chain links TRBV5-5 to TRBJ1-1, with 9 positions matching TRBD1. Germline loops: CDR1 SGHKS, CDR2 YYEKEE (reference sequence). Losses at the gene ends were 2 bases for V and 0 bases for J; bases not matched to a gene: 2. This CDR3 is built from 15 residues. CDR3 in amino acids: CASSFTGGMNTEAFF. The DNA of the CDR3 is TGTGCCAGCAGCTTCACAGGGGGCATGAACACTGAAGCTTTCTTT.

The gene calls are TRBV19 and TRBJ2-7, with D possibly called TRBD1 or TRBD2 (6 bases each). In germline, CDR1 is LNHDA, CDR2 SQIVND (reference sequence). V lost 7 bases and J lost 1, with 17 bases in between. The CDR3 covers 15 residues. The CDR3 protein is CASTPTGAPSYEQYF. The CDR3 DNA is TGTGCCAGTACTCCAACGGGGGCCCCATCCTACGAGCAGTACTTC.

This chain connects TRBV2 to TRBJ2-7; TRBD1 might be the D (5 bases). Trimming pared 8 bases from V and 8 bases from J, leaving 19 bases between. Germline CDR1 is SNHLY and CDR2 is FYNNEI. There are 13 residues in the CDR3. The CDR3 coding sequence is TGTGCCAGCGAAGGAATGGACATCGGAAAGCAGTACGTC. It specifies CASEGMDIGKQYV.

This clonotype was recorded many times. The chain carries TRBV13 and TRBJ2-1, with TRBD2 matching over 9 bases. This CDR3 is 14 amino acids long. The ends lost 4 bases at V and 7 bases at J; junction bases unmatched: 5. Germline CDR1 PRHDT, CDR2 FYEKMQ (reference sequence). Here the CDR3 DNA reads TGTGCCAGCAGCTCTGGTAGCGGGAGTAATGAGCAGTTCTTC. It specifies CASSSGSGSNEQFF. Looking up the rest from reference TRBV13 and TRBJ2-1 gives the full variable domain: AAGVIQSPRHLIKEKRETATLKCYPIPRHDTVYWYQQGPGQDPQFLISFYEKMQSDKGSIPDRFSAQQFSDYHSELNMSSLELGDSALYFCASSSGSGSNEQFFGPGTRLTVL.

The chain joins TRBV11-3 to TRBJ2-1; 11 bases fit TRBD1. The V gene's germline CDR1 is SGHNT and CDR2 YENEEA. The V and J ends lost 3 bases and 7 bases, in that order; junction bases with no gene match: 5. CDR3 length: 15 amino acids. In DNA, the CDR3 is TGTGCCAGCAGCTTGGGACAGGGGGACCTAAATGAGCAGTTCTTC. Its translation: CASSLGQGDLNEQFF.

Many counts were recorded for this clonotype. The V call is TRBV20-1, the J call TRBJ2-1; no firm D call. Germline lookup yields CDR1 DFQATT and CDR2 SNEGSKA (reference sequence). CDR3 length: 13 amino acids. Trimming stripped 6 bases from V and 0 bases from J, with 9 bases between. CDR3 residues: CSATKSSYNEQFF. CDR3 in DNA: TGCAGTGCAACGAAAAGCTCCTACAATGAGCAGTTCTTC.

The J gene is TRBJ2-1, the V gene TRBV15; D tentatively fits TRBD1 or TRBD2 (7 bases each). The CDR3 consists of 15 residues. V lost 0 bases and J lost 8, with 14 bases in between. From germline, CDR1 is LNHNV and CDR2 YYDKDF (reference sequence). This CDR3 reads CATSREGSGGDEQFF. The CDR3 nucleotides read TGTGCCACCAGCAGAGAAGGGTCAGGGGGGGATGAGCAGTTCTTC.

This clonotype was seen at least ten times. The CDR3 region is CATSRGQGHTGELFF. The DNA for the CDR3 is TGTGCCACCAGCAGGGGACAGGGGCACACCGGGGAGCTGTTTTTT. The chain links TRBV15 to TRBJ2-2; 10 positions match TRBD1. Germline CDR1 is LNHNV and CDR2 is YYDKDF (reference sequence). The CDR3 extends over 15 amino acids. The V and J ends lost 3 bases and 3 bases, in that order; junction bases with no gene match: 1.

This chain links TRBV12-3 or TRBV12-4 with TRBJ1-2; TRBD1 might be the D (6 bases). Trimming cost V 7 bases and J 2 bases, with 20 bases left between them. CDR3 length equals 16 residues. The CDR3 DNA reads TGTGCCAGCACTAACATCAAGGACAGCAGGAACTATGGCTACACCTTC. Amino acids: CASTNIKDSRNYGYTF.

This chain links TRBV10-3 with TRBJ1-2; 7 nucleotides line up with TRBD1. The germline gives CDR1 ENHRY, CDR2 SYGVKD. CDR3 length: 17 residues. V dropped 3 bases and J dropped 4; count of bases not matched to a gene: 14. Written as DNA, the CDR3 is TGTGCCATCAGTGACCCAACGGACAGGTTGGTAGGCTATGGCTACACCTTC. This sequence encodes CAISDPTDRLVGYGYTF.

The table lists this clonotype with many counts. The V call is TRBV27, the J call TRBJ1-1; D unclear. Trimming cost V 0 bases and J 1 base, with 12 bases left between them. The CDR3 is made up of 16 amino acids. Germline CDR1 MNHEY, CDR2 SMNVEV (reference sequence). In DNA form, the CDR3 reads TGTGCCAGCAGTTTATCAGTTCGGCAGGAGAACACTGAAGCTTTCTTT. Translating it yields CASSLSVRQENTEAFF.

In this sample, this clonotype turned up many times. The CDR3 nucleotides read TGTGCCAGCAGTTTCGGAGAAGAGCAGTTCTTC. Its translation: CASSFGEEQFF. The rearrangement uses TRBV12-3 or TRBV12-4 and TRBJ2-1, with D uncertain. The CDR3 spans 11 residues. The V end was cut by 3 bases, the J end by 10 bases, with 7 bases between.

Remarks on this clonotype: A read error may produce the germline difference seen at one junction end. The genes are TRBV2 and TRBJ2-1; D might be TRBD2 (5 bases). This CDR3 region has 15 residues. The germline gives CDR1 SNHLY, CDR2 FYNNEI. CDR3 DNA: TGTGCCAGCAGAGAAGTGGCTAGCCTAGGGAATGAGCAGTTCTTC. This codes for CASREVASLGNEQFF.

V usage is TRBV11-1 and J usage is TRBJ1-5, with 12 bases identical to TRBD1. Looked up from germline, CDR1 is SGHAT and CDR2 is FQDESV (reference sequence). This CDR3 is built from 18 residues. The junction had 6 bases not matched to a gene; V was cut back by 1 base and J by 2 bases. CDR3 region: CASSLVGQGANGNQPQHF. Here the CDR3 DNA reads TGTGCCAGCAGCTTAGTGGGACAGGGGGCAAATGGCAATCAGCCCCAGCATTTT.

This sequence joins TRBV7-9 and TRBJ2-4; TRBD1 is a possible D gene (5 bases). Trimming stripped 4 bases from V and 1 base from J, with 8 bases between. The germline CDR1 and CDR2 sequences are SEHNR and FQNEAQ (reference sequence). The CDR3 length is 14 residues. This CDR3 is CASSSSGAKNIQYF. DNA of the CDR3: TGTGCCAGCAGCTCTTCAGGGGCCAAAAACATTCAGTACTTC.

The chain recombines TRBV7-6 with TRBJ2-3; tentatively, D is TRBD2 (6 bases). V was shortened by 6 bases and J by 4 bases, with 20 bases between the two germline ends. The CDR3 contains 16 residues. The germline CDR1 and CDR2 sequences are SGHVS and FNYEAQ. In DNA form, the CDR3 reads TGTGCCAGCAGTCAATTGGTGGGAGGAGGCGCAGATACGCAGTATTTT. Translating it yields CASSQLVGGGADTQYF.

This clonotype was detected many times. The chain carries TRBV10-2 and TRBJ2-1; 11 positions agree with TRBD2. V lost 6 bases and J lost 6; bases outside the gene matches: 7. CDR3 length: 15 residues. CDR1 WSHSY and CDR2 SAAADI come from the germline V gene. CDR3 loop: CASRDGTSGANEQFF. The DNA for the CDR3 is TGCGCCAGCAGAGACGGGACTAGCGGAGCCAATGAGCAGTTCTTC.

The sample holds a few counts of this clonotype. V and J are TRBV6-2 or TRBV6-3 and TRBJ2-1; 7 bases line up with TRBD2. V gave up 6 bases and J gave up 7 bases; unmatched junction bases: 6. In germline, CDR1 is MNHEY, CDR2 SVGEGT. This CDR3 contains 13 residues. The CDR3 nucleotides are TGTGCCAGCAGGTTACTAGCGTGGAATGAGCAGTTCTTC. This sequence encodes CASRLLAWNEQFF.